Presented here are 30 T cell receptor beta chains from one specimen sequenced in a study of cytomegalovirus exposure and HLA in healthy donors. Primers for the PCR totalled 60 Vbeta and 13 Jbeta. Profiled with immunoSEQ multiplex PCR; TCRdb holds only in-frame clones, not every one. The repertoire includes 85,000 to 100,000 clones, about four fifths of them detected once, and roughly 3.5% sits in the top ten. The sample was PBMCs. These receptors originate from a female donor in good health and CMV-seropositive.

The chain recombines TRBV14 with TRBJ2-6; 9 nucleotides align to TRBD1. Germline CDR1 is SGHDN and CDR2 is FVKESK. The CDR3 length is 22 residues. With V trimmed by 0 bases and J by 1 base, 16 bases remained unmatched. In DNA, the CDR3 is TGTGCCAGCAGCCAAGATCTGCACCCCGGGACAGGGTATATATCTGGGGCCAACGTCCTGACTTTC. Translating it yields CASSQDLHPGTGYISGANVLTF. Variable domain in full (rest from reference TRBV14 and TRBJ2-6): EAGVTQFPSHSVIEKGQTVTLRCDPISGHDNLYWYRRVMGKEIKFLLHFVKESKQDESGMPNNRFLAERTGGTYSTLKVQPAELEDSGVYFCASSQDLHPGTGYISGANVLTFGAGSRLTVL.

CDR3 protein: CASSLAGEGNQPQHF. The CDR3, as DNA: TGCGCCAGCTCCCTGGCCGGGGAGGGCAATCAGCCCCAGCATTTT. The genes are TRBV5-1 and TRBJ1-5; the D is unclear. CDR3 size: 15 residues. Per germline, CDR1 SGHRS and CDR2 YFSETQ. Trimming took 7 bases from V and 2 from J, leaving 16 bases between them.

The V gene is TRBV10-3, the J gene TRBJ2-2; TRBD1 matches 9 bases. Trimming at V came to 6 bases and at J to 1 base, leaving 6 bases not matched to a gene. This CDR3 has 16 residues. The V gene's germline CDR1 is ENHRY and CDR2 SYGVKD. The CDR3 region is CAIRQGTGKNTGELFF. In DNA form, the CDR3 reads TGTGCCATCAGGCAAGGGACAGGGAAGAACACCGGGGAGCTGTTTTTT.

The chain recombines TRBV19 with TRBJ2-5; the D gene is possibly TRBD1 (6 bases). The CDR3 has 16 amino acids. The germline V gene has CDR1 LNHDA and CDR2 SQIVND (reference sequence). Trimming shortened V by 3 bases and J by 5 bases, and 19 bases separated the two germline ends. The CDR3, as DNA: TGTGCCAGTAGTATGGGTAGGACTGGGACATGGGAGACCCAGTACTTC. Protein: CASSMGRTGTWETQYF.

The chain uses TRBV7-6 and TRBJ2-3, with D tentatively TRBD2 (6 bases). The CDR3 totals 15 residues. V dropped 3 bases and J dropped 2 bases, with 12 bases sitting between them. CDR1 is SGHVS and CDR2 is FNYEAQ in the germline V gene. CDR3 protein: CASSLDYPLTDTQYF. DNA of the CDR3: TGTGCCAGCAGCTTGGACTACCCCCTCACAGATACGCAGTATTTT.

This rearrangement joins TRBV27 to TRBJ1-1; 8 nucleotides line up with TRBD1. The V gene end was trimmed by 4 bases and the J gene end by 0 bases; junction bases not matched to a gene: 4. In germline, CDR1 is MNHEY, CDR2 SMNVEV (reference sequence). This CDR3 has 15 amino acids. The CDR3 DNA follows: TGTGCCAGCAGTTCCCGACAGGGGATGAACACTGAAGCTTTCTTT. This gives the protein CASSSRQGMNTEAFF.

The chain joins TRBV4-1 to TRBJ2-1; 11 bases are a match to TRBD1. Trimming at V came to 4 bases and at J to 4 bases, leaving 6 bases not matched to a gene. CDR3 length equals 16 residues. Germline V gives CDR1 MGHRA, CDR2 YSYEKL. CDR3 residues: CASSRAGTGGYNEQFF. CDR3 bases: TGCGCCAGCAGCCGAGCCGGGACAGGGGGGTACAATGAGCAGTTCTTC.

The rearrangement uses TRBV6-5 and TRBJ2-7, with TRBD1 matching over 9 bases. Looked up from germline, CDR1 is MNHEY and CDR2 is SVGAGI. Unmatched junction bases numbered 4, after V lost 6 bases and J lost 7 bases. This CDR3 has 12 residues. In DNA, the CDR3 is TGTGCCAGCAGGGGGACAGGGCGAGAGCAGTACTTC. This gives the protein CASRGTGREQYF.

The genes are TRBV5-4 and TRBJ2-7, with D tentatively TRBD2 (5 bases). Germline loops: CDR1 SGHNT, CDR2 YYREEE (reference sequence). The V end lost 4 bases, the J end lost 5 bases, and 13 bases lay between the germline ends. This CDR3 has 13 residues. As DNA, the CDR3 is TGTGCCAGCAGCCTACCGGGGAACGACGAGCAGTACTTC. It encodes CASSLPGNDEQYF.

The chain carries TRBV19 and TRBJ2-7; TRBD2 is a possible D gene (7 bases). Trimming pared 1 base from V and 6 bases from J, leaving 10 bases between. From germline, CDR1 is LNHDA and CDR2 SQIVND (reference sequence). The CDR3 has 13 amino acids. CDR3 region: CASSIGRGAEQYF. The DNA for the CDR3 is TGTGCCAGTAGTATAGGACGGGGGGCCGAGCAGTACTTC.

V is TRBV6-5 and J is TRBJ2-7, with a tentative D call TRBD2 (6 bases). CDR1 and CDR2 from the germline V gene are MNHEY and SVGAGI. The CDR3 has 15 residues. The V end was cut by 0 bases, the J end by 0 bases, with 9 bases between. CDR3 in DNA: TGTGCCAGCAGTTACTCTAACGGGGGCTCCTACGAGCAGTACTTC. It codes for CASSYSNGGSYEQYF.

The rearrangement uses TRBV5-6 and TRBJ1-5; no reliable D call. Trimming pared 0 bases from V and 5 bases from J, leaving 6 bases between. The germline gives CDR1 SGHDT, CDR2 YYEEEE. This CDR3 has 13 amino acids. The CDR3 DNA follows: TGTGCCAGCAGCTTGGTCGGGTATCAGCCCCAGCATTTT. Residues: CASSLVGYQPQHF.

The V gene is TRBV14, the J gene TRBJ1-2; D possibly corresponds to TRBD1 (5 bases). Trimming stripped 1 base from V and 6 bases from J, with 15 bases between. The germline V gene has CDR1 SGHDN and CDR2 FVKESK. The CDR3 covers 15 residues. The CDR3 bases are TGTGCCAGCAGCCAAGCGGGACTCATTACCGATGGCTACACCTTC. Translating gives CASSQAGLITDGYTF. The variable domain in full, completed from reference TRBV14 and TRBJ1-2, reads EAGVTQFPSHSVIEKGQTVTLRCDPISGHDNLYWYRRVMGKEIKFLLHFVKESKQDESGMPNNRFLAERTGGTYSTLKVQPAELEDSGVYFCASSQAGLITDGYTFGSGTRLTVV.

The chain has TRBV14 and TRBJ1-1; D gene unclear. Between the trimmed V and J ends, which lost 1 base and 5 bases, there was a span of 8 bases. Germline V CDR1 and CDR2: SGHDN, FVKESK. CDR3 length equals 13 residues. CDR3 sequence: CASSQVSATEAFF. The CDR3 region has the DNA TGTGCCAGCAGCCAAGTTTCCGCGACTGAAGCTTTCTTT. The full variable domain, rest sourced from reference TRBV14 and TRBJ1-1, is EAGVTQFPSHSVIEKGQTVTLRCDPISGHDNLYWYRRVMGKEIKFLLHFVKESKQDESGMPNNRFLAERTGGTYSTLKVQPAELEDSGVYFCASSQVSATEAFFGQGTRLTVV.

The chain has TRBV6-5 and TRBJ2-7, with D possibly TRBD1 on 5 matching bases. With 5 bases removed from V and 5 bases from J, the gap between germline ends came to 10 bases. Germline CDR1 reads MNHEY; CDR2 reads SVGAGI. The CDR3 contains 12 residues. CDR3 amino acids: CASSTTEHEQYF. CDR3 in DNA: TGTGCCAGCAGTACGACAGAGCACGAGCAGTACTTC.

The chain carries TRBV5-6 and TRBJ2-2; TRBD2 aligns across 11 bases. V trimming: 3 bases; J trimming: 1 base; junction bases outside the gene matches: 5. This CDR3 is built from 17 residues. Germline V CDR1 and CDR2: SGHDT, YYEEEE. The CDR3 reads CASSSPGLAENTGELFF. The DNA of the CDR3 is TGTGCCAGCAGCTCGCCGGGACTAGCGGAGAACACCGGGGAGCTGTTTTTT.

V and J are TRBV7-9 and TRBJ1-2; 10 nucleotides match TRBD1. The junction had 7 bases not matched to a gene; V was cut back by 5 bases and J by 7 bases. Germline loops: CDR1 SEHNR, CDR2 FQNEAQ (reference sequence). The CDR3 runs 14 residues. The CDR3 sequence is CASSPATGGLGYTF. DNA of the CDR3: TGTGCCAGCAGCCCAGCGACAGGGGGCCTTGGCTACACCTTC.

V usage is TRBV2 and J usage is TRBJ2-3; D call uncertain. The CDR3 runs 15 residues. Trimming took off 2 bases at V and 2 bases at J, with 11 bases between the two ends. Looked up from germline, CDR1 is SNHLY and CDR2 is FYNNEI. CDR3 protein: CASSERKQYTDTQYF. CDR3 nucleotide sequence: TGTGCCAGCAGTGAACGAAAACAATACACAGATACGCAGTATTTT. The full variable domain, its missing parts supplied by reference TRBV2 and TRBJ2-3, is EPEVTQTPSHQVTQMGQEVILRCVPISNHLYFYWYRQILGQKVEFLVSFYNNEISEKSEIFDDQFSVERPDGSNFTLKIRSTKLEDSAMYFCASSERKQYTDTQYFGPGTRLTVL.

This clone was seen just once. This chain joins TRBV10-2 and TRBJ2-7, with D possibly being TRBD1 (5 bases). CDR1 and CDR2 from the germline V gene are WSHSY and SAAADI. The CDR3 length is 16 residues. Trimming left V 2 bases short and J 3 bases short, with 17 bases between. The CDR3 reads CASSERSGIHNYEQYF. Here the CDR3 DNA reads TGCGCCAGCAGTGAGCGATCAGGGATCCACAACTACGAGCAGTACTTC.

This chain joins TRBV5-6 and TRBJ1-5; D is unclear. Germline V gene sequence: CDR1 SGHDT, CDR2 YYEEEE. Trimming took off 2 bases at V and 0 bases at J, with 9 bases between the two ends. CDR3 length: 15 residues. The CDR3 here is CASSLNGISNQPQHF. Written as DNA, the CDR3 is TGTGCCAGCAGCTTAAACGGGATTAGCAATCAGCCCCAGCATTTT. Combining the CDR3 with reference TRBV5-6 and TRBJ1-5 gives the whole variable domain DAGVTQSPTHLIKTRGQQVTLRCSPKSGHDTVSWYQQALGQGPQFIFQYYEEEERQRGNFPDRFSGHQFPNYSSELNVNALLLGDSALYLCASSLNGISNQPQHFGDGTRLSIL.

The chain recombines TRBV6-5 with TRBJ1-3; TRBD1 agrees at 10 bases. The CDR3 length is 15 residues. V lost 3 bases and J lost 8; bases outside the gene matches: 7. Germline CDR1 MNHEY, CDR2 SVGAGI. The DNA of the CDR3 is TGTGCCAGCAGTTATACGGGGGACAGGGGATACACCATATATTTT. Translating it yields CASSYTGDRGYTIYF.

CDR3 in DNA: TGTGCCAGCACCTCGCCCCAGGGTAATAATGAAAAACTGTTTTTT. It specifies CASTSPQGNNEKLFF. The gene calls are TRBV28 and TRBJ1-4, with D possibly TRBD1 on 5 matching bases. From germline, CDR1 is MDHEN and CDR2 SYDVKM. V was pared by 7 bases and J by 4 bases, with 16 bases between. CDR3 length: 15 residues.

Only one count was recorded for this clone. The junction departs from germline at one end; a sequencing error may be responsible. This chain uses TRBV7-9 with TRBJ2-7; TRBD1 matches at 9 bases. Germline V gene data show CDR1 as SEHNR and CDR2 as FQNEAQ (reference sequence). The CDR3 is 15 amino acids. The CDR3 sequence is CSSSSSGTGTYEQYF. In nucleotides, the CDR3 is TGTTCCAGCAGCTCCTCCGGGACAGGGACATACGAGCAGTACTTC.

This rearrangement joins TRBV6-5 to TRBJ2-7; 7 nucleotides align to TRBD1. The J segment lost 3 bases and the V segment lost 6 bases, leaving 8 bases of the junction unmatched. The germline gives CDR1 MNHEY, CDR2 SVGAGI. The CDR3 has 14 amino acids. This chain's CDR3 is CASSPDRVSYEQYF. The CDR3 DNA follows: TGTGCCAGCAGCCCAGACAGGGTTAGCTACGAGCAGTACTTC.

The chain carries TRBV19 and TRBJ2-7; D is undetermined. The CDR3 consists of 13 residues. Trimming removed 2 bases from V and 3 bases from J, with 8 bases in between. Germline values: CDR1 LNHDA, CDR2 SQIVND (reference sequence). The CDR3 DNA is TGTGCCAGTAGTATAACCCCCTACTACGAGCAGTACTTC. Its translation is CASSITPYYEQYF.

The chain couples TRBV28 to TRBJ1-1; D is unclear. The V and J ends lost 2 bases and 2 bases respectively, with 12 bases between them. The germline V gene has CDR1 MDHEN and CDR2 SYDVKM. This CDR3 is built from 15 residues. The CDR3 sequence: CASSLRLEGNTEAFF. The DNA for the CDR3 is TGTGCCAGCAGTTTACGGCTCGAGGGAAACACTGAAGCTTTCTTT.

This clone was seen once. The V gene is TRBV4-1, the J gene TRBJ2-5; TRBD2 agrees at 11 bases. Germline loops: CDR1 MGHRA, CDR2 YSYEKL. Germline trimming cut 0 bases from V and 9 bases from J; bases unmatched to any gene: 12. The CDR3 is 17 residues long. The CDR3 region is CASSQEGASGGTESQYF. The CDR3 nucleotides are TGCGCCAGCAGCCAAGAAGGAGCTAGCGGGGGGACTGAGTCCCAGTACTTC.

This chain links TRBV27 with TRBJ1-1; TRBD1 might be the D (5 bases). The V end lost 0 bases, the J end lost 3 bases, and 11 bases lay between the germline ends. This CDR3 region has 15 residues. Germline lookup yields CDR1 MNHEY and CDR2 SMNVEV (reference sequence). CDR3 nucleotide sequence: TGTGCCAGCAGTTTATCGCCAGGGCGGTACACTGAAGCTTTCTTT. Translating it yields CASSLSPGRYTEAFF.

The chain uses TRBV10-1 and TRBJ1-3; a possible D gene is TRBD1 (5 bases). Trimming cost V 7 bases and J 4 bases, with 14 bases left between them. CDR1 WNHNN and CDR2 SYGVQD come from the germline V gene (reference sequence). The CDR3 contains 14 residues. The CDR3 coding sequence is TGCGCCAGCAACCCGGGGGACGGAGGAAACACCATATATTTT. Its translation is CASNPGDGGNTIYF.

The count of this clone is one. J is TRBJ2-7 and V is TRBV9; D gene uncertain. CDR3 length equals 13 residues. Germline loops: CDR1 SGDLS, CDR2 YYNGEE. V dropped 4 bases and J dropped 1 base, with 9 bases sitting between them. This CDR3 is CASSPISSYEQYF. The CDR3 region has the DNA TGTGCCAGCAGCCCAATTAGTTCCTACGAGCAGTACTTC.